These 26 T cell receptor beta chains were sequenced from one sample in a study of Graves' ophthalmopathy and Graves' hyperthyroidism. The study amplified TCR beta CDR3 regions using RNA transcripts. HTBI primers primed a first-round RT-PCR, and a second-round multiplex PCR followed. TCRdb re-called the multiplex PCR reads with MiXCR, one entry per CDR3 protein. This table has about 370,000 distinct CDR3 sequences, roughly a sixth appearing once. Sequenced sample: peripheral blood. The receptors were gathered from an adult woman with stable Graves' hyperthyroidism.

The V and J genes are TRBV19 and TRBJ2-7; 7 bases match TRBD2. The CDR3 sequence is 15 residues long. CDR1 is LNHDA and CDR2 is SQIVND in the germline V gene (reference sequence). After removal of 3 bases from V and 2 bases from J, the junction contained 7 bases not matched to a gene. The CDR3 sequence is CASSIAGDLAYEQYF. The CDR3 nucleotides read TGTGCCAGTAGTATCGCGGGAGATCTTGCCTACGAGCAGTACTTC.

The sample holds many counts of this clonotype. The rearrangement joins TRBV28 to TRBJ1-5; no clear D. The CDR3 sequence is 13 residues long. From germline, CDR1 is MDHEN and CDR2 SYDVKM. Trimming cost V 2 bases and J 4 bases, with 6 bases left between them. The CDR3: CASSLVRNQPQHF. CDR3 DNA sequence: TGTGCCAGCAGTTTAGTCCGGAATCAGCCCCAGCATTTT.

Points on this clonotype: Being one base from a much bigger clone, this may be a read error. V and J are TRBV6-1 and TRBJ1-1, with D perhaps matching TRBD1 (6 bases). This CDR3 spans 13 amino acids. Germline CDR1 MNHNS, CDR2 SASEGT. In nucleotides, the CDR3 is TGTGCCTGCAGTCAGGGGAAGAGGGCTGAAGCTTTCTTT. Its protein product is CACSQGKRAEAFF.

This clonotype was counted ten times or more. DNA for the CDR3: TGTGCCAGCAGCCCGAGGGATTCATCGTTGAGGGAGCAGTACTTC. This translates into CASSPRDSSLREQYF. This chain joins TRBV7-8 and TRBJ2-7; perhaps TRBD2 as D (5 bases). The CDR3 is 15 residues long. The germline CDR1 and CDR2 sequences are SGHVS and FQNEAQ. V lost 5 bases and J lost 7, with 21 bases in between.

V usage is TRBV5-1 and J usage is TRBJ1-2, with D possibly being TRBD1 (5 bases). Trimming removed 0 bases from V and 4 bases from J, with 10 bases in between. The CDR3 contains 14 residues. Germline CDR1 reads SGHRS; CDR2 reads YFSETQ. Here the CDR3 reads CASSLAATGYGYTF. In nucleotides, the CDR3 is TGCGCCAGCAGCTTGGCCGCTACAGGCTATGGCTACACCTTC.

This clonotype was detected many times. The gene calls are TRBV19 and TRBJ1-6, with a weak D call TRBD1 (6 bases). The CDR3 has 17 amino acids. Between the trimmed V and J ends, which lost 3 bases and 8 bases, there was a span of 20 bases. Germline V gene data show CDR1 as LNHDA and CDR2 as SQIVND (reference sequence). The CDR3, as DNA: TGTGCCAGTAGTATCACCGGGACATTCAGGGCGGATTCACCCCTCCACTTT. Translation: CASSITGTFRADSPLHF.

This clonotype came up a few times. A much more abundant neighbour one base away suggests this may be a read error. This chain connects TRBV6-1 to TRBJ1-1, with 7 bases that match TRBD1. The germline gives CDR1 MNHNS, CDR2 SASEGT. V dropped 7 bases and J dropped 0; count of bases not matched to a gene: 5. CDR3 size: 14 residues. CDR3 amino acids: CASNDDRVNTEAFF. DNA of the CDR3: TGTGCCAGCAATGACGACAGGGTGAACACTGAAGCTTTCTTT.

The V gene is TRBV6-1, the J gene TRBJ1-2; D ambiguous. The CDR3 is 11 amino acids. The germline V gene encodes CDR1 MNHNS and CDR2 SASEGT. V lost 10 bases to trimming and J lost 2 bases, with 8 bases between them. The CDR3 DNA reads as TGTGCCACCGTAAAAAACTATGGCTACACCTTC. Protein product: CATVKNYGYTF.

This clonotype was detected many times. As DNA, the CDR3 is TGCAGTGCTAGAGATGACAGGGAGCCAGCCAAAAACATTCAGTACTTC. It encodes CSARDDREPAKNIQYF. The chain employs TRBV20-1 and TRBJ2-4; 7 bases map to TRBD1. Losses at the gene ends were 0 bases for V and 0 bases for J; bases not matched to a gene: 5. The CDR3 loop spans 16 amino acids. Germline CDR1 DFQATT, CDR2 SNEGSKA (reference sequence).

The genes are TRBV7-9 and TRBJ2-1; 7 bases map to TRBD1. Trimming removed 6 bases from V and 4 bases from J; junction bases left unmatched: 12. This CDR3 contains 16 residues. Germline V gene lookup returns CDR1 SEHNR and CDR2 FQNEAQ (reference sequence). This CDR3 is CASRPRVDRAYNEQFF. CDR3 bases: TGTGCCAGCAGACCTAGGGTTGACAGGGCTTACAATGAGCAGTTCTTC.

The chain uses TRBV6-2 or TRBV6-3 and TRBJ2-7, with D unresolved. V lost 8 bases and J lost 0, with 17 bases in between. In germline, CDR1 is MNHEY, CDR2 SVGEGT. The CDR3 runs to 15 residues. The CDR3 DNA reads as TGTGCCAGCCTCCCCTTGGGAAGACCCTCCTACGAGCAGTACTTC. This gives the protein CASLPLGRPSYEQYF.

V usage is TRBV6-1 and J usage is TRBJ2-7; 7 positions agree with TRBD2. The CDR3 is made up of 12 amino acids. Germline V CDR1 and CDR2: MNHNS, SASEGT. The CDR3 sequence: CPEGLLFYEQYF. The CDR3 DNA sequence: TGTCCCGAGGGACTATTGTTCTACGAGCAGTACTTC.

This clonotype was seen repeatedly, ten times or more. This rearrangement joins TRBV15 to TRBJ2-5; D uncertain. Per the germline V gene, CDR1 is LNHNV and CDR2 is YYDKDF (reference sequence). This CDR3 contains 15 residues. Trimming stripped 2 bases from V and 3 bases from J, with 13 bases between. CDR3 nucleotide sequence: TGTGCCACCAGCAGACCATTTGACCCTGAAGAGACCCAGTACTTC. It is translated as CATSRPFDPEETQYF.

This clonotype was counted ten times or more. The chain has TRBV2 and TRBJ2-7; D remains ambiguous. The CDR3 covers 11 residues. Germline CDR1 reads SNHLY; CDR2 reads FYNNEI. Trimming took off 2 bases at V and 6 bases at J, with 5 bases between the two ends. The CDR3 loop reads CASSEKVEQYF. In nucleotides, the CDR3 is TGTGCCAGCAGTGAAAAGGTCGAGCAGTACTTC.

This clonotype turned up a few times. CDR3 protein: CASSPFSGRSTGELFF. CDR3 DNA: TGTGCCAGCAGCCCTTTTTCCGGGAGAAGTACCGGGGAGCTGTTTTTT. This chain connects TRBV2 to TRBJ2-2; perhaps TRBD2 as D (6 bases). Germline V gives CDR1 SNHLY, CDR2 FYNNEI. Trimming removed 6 bases from V and 5 bases from J, with 19 bases in between. This CDR3 is 16 amino acids long.

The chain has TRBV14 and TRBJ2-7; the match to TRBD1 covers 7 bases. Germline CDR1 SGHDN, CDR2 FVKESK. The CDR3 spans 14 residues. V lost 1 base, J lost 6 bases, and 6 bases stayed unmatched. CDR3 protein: CASSQVQGWGEQYF. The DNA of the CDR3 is TGTGCCAGCAGCCAAGTACAGGGGTGGGGCGAGCAGTACTTC.

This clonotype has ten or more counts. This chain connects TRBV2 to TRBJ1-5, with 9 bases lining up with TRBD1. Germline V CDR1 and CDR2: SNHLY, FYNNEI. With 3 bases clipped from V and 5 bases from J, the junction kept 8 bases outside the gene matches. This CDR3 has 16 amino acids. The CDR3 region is CASSDVIYRGHQPQHF. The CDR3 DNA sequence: TGTGCCAGCAGTGATGTGATTTACAGGGGGCATCAGCCCCAGCATTTT.

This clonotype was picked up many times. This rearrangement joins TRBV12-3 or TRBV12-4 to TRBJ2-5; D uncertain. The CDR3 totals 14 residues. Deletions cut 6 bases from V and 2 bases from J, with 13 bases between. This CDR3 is CASSRIPTQETQYF. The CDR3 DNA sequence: TGTGCCAGCAGCCGGATCCCTACACAAGAGACCCAGTACTTC.

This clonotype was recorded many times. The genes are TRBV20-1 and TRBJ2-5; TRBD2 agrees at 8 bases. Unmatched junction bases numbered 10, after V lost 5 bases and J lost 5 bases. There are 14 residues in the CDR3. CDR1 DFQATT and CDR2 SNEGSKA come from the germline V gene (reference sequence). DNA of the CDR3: TGCAGTGCTGGTCAAGCGGGGGCGCTGGAGACCCAGTACTTC. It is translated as CSAGQAGALETQYF.

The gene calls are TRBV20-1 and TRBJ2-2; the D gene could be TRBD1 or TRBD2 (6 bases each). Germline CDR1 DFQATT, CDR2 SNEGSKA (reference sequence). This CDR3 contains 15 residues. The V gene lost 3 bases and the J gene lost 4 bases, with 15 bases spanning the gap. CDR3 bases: TGCAGTGCTAGTCATGGGGGGCAGGGCACCGGGGAGCTGTTTTTT. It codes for CSASHGGQGTGELFF.

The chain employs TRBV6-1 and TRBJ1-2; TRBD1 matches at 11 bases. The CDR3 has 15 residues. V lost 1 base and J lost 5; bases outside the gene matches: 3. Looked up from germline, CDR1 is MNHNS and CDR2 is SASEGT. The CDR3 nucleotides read TGTGCCAGCAGTGAAGGGACAGGGGGCAGGTATGGCTACACCTTC. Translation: CASSEGTGGRYGYTF.

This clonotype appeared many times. CDR3 amino acids: CASSEGMYYEGAFF. In DNA form, the CDR3 reads TGTGCCAGCAGTGAAGGAATGTATTATGAGGGAGCTTTCTTT. The genes are TRBV6-1 and TRBJ1-1, with D hard to call. Trimming took off 1 base at V and 10 bases at J, with 16 bases between the two ends. CDR1 MNHNS and CDR2 SASEGT come from the germline V gene. The CDR3 runs to 14 residues.

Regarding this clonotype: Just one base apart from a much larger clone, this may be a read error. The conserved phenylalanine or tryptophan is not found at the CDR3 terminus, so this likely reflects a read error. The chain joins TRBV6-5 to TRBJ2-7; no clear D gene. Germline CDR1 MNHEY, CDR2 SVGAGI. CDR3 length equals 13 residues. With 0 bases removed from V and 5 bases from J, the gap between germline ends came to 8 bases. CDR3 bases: TGTGCCAGCAGTTACTCTGACGAAGACGAGCAGTACTGC. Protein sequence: CASSYSDEDEQYC.

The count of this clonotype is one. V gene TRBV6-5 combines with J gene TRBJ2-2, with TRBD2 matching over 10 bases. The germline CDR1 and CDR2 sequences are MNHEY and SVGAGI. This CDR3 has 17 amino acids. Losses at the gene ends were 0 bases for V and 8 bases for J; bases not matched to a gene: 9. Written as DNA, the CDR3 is TGTGCCAGCAGTTACTCTCGGCTAGCGGGAGTACAAGGGGAGCTGTTTTTT. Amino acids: CASSYSRLAGVQGELFF.

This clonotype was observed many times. CDR3 amino acids: CASSLWEDPSYEQYF. CDR3 nucleotide sequence: TGTGCCAGCAGTTTATGGGAGGACCCTTCTTACGAGCAGTACTTC. The chain employs TRBV28 and TRBJ2-7; D might be TRBD2 (5 bases). Trimming took 0 bases from V and 4 from J, leaving 13 bases between them. Germline V gene lookup returns CDR1 MDHEN and CDR2 SYDVKM. The CDR3 runs 15 residues.

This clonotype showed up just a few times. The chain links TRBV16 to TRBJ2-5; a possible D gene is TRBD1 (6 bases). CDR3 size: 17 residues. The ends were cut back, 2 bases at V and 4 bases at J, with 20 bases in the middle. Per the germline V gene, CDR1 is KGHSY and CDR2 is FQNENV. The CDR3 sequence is CASSQNPGQTMRETQYF. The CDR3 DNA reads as TGTGCCAGCAGCCAAAACCCGGGACAAACAATGAGAGAGACCCAGTACTTC.